Below, 12 T cell receptor beta chains from the same sample are listed, as sequenced in a study of cytomegalovirus exposure and HLA in healthy donors. The PCR had 60 Vbeta and 13 Jbeta primers. The data were produced by immunoSEQ multiplex PCR, yet TCRdb's version contains in-frame clones alone and is incomplete. The sample consists of around 130,000 clones, 70% to 85% of them appearing once. Sequenced: PBMCs. These receptors all stem from a boy aged 2 to 10 in good health and CMV-seronegative.

The genes are TRBV2 and TRBJ1-1; D is uncertain. Germline-derived CDR1 and CDR2 are SNHLY and FYNNEI. V was clipped by 5 bases and J by 0 bases, with 7 bases between them. The CDR3 consists of 13 residues. CDR3 coding DNA: TGTGCCAGCAGTAACAGCCTGAACACTGAAGCTTTCTTT. Amino acid sequence: CASSNSLNTEAFF. The whole variable domain, remainder taken from reference TRBV2 and TRBJ1-1, is EPEVTQTPSHQVTQMGQEVILRCVPISNHLYFYWYRQILGQKVEFLVSFYNNEISEKSEIFDDQFSVERPDGSNFTLKIRSTKLEDSAMYFCASSNSLNTEAFFGQGTRLTVV.

The chain has TRBV19 and TRBJ2-5; D not certain. Germline V lookup: CDR1 LNHDA, CDR2 SQIVND (reference sequence). The ends were cut back, 2 bases at V and 1 base at J, with 14 bases in the middle. This CDR3 has 16 amino acids. CDR3 sequence reads: CASSISVGITQETQYF. DNA of the CDR3: TGTGCCAGTAGTATATCAGTGGGCATAACCCAAGAGACCCAGTACTTC.

The chain employs TRBV6-6 and TRBJ1-2; 9 bases fit TRBD1. Looked up from germline, CDR1 is MNHNY and CDR2 is SVGAGI (reference sequence). V lost 11 bases and J lost 3; bases outside the gene matches: 7. The CDR3 loop spans 13 amino acids. CDR3 loop: CALRTGEDYGYTF. DNA for the CDR3: TGTGCCTTAAGGACAGGGGAGGACTATGGCTACACCTTC.

V and J are TRBV13 and TRBJ2-2; D is unresolved. CDR1 PRHDT and CDR2 FYEKMQ come from the germline V gene (reference sequence). The ends were cut back, 3 bases at V and 2 bases at J, with 7 bases in the middle. The length of the CDR3 is 14 residues. The CDR3 nucleotides are TGTGCCAGCAGCTTTGGCAGAAACACCGGGGAGCTGTTTTTT. Translating it yields CASSFGRNTGELFF.

The chain couples TRBV4-1 to TRBJ2-1; D is uncertain. Trimming removed 0 bases at V and 0 bases at J, with 6 bases between. CDR1 is MGHRA, CDR2 YSYEKL, per germline. The CDR3 has 15 amino acids. CDR3 protein: CASSQELYSYNEQFF. CDR3 nucleotide sequence: TGCGCCAGCAGCCAAGAACTATACTCCTACAATGAGCAGTTCTTC.

The chain joins TRBV6-4 to TRBJ2-3, with D possibly being TRBD1 (8 bases). Trimming stripped 0 bases from V and 4 bases from J, with 14 bases between. There are 16 residues in the CDR3. In germline, CDR1 is MRHNA, CDR2 SNTAGT. In DNA form, the CDR3 reads TGTGCCAGCAGTGACTCAACAGGGGGAGGGCCAGATACGCAGTATTTT. Its translation: CASSDSTGGGPDTQYF.

The rearrangement joins TRBV7-3 to TRBJ2-3; TRBD2 aligns across 7 bases. Trimming removed 3 bases from V and 1 base from J; junction bases left unmatched: 4. This CDR3 spans 15 amino acids. From germline, CDR1 is SGHTA and CDR2 FQGTGA. The CDR3 sequence: CASSFGGSRTDTQYF. In nucleotides, the CDR3 is TGTGCCAGCAGCTTCGGGGGGTCTCGCACAGATACGCAGTATTTT.

The chain joins TRBV5-1 to TRBJ2-1; TRBD2 matches at 8 bases. This CDR3 comprises 13 residues. Germline trimming cut 3 bases from V and 9 bases from J; bases unmatched to any gene: 5. Germline CDR1 SGHRS, CDR2 YFSETQ. The DNA for the CDR3 is TGCGCCAGCAGCTCCCTCGGGGGGGGTGAGCAGTTCTTC. It codes for CASSSLGGGEQFF.

The table lists this clone with a count of one. The chain recombines TRBV5-4 with TRBJ2-7; 8 bases are a match to TRBD1. The germline V gene encodes CDR1 SGHNT and CDR2 YYREEE (reference sequence). The CDR3 sequence is 13 residues long. V lost 0 bases to trimming and J lost 6 bases; unmatched junction nucleotides: 2. The CDR3 DNA reads TGTGCCAGCAGCTTGGGCAGGGGGCTCGAGCAGTACTTC. This translates into CASSLGRGLEQYF.

The chain has TRBV5-1 and TRBJ2-3; weak D call: TRBD2 (7 bases). V was shortened by 0 bases and J by 7 bases, with 15 bases between the two germline ends. Germline V gene sequence: CDR1 SGHRS, CDR2 YFSETQ. The CDR3 loop spans 15 amino acids. The CDR3 DNA sequence: TGCGCCAGCAGCTTGGTGGAGGGGGGGCGAAATACGCAGTATTTT. Translation: CASSLVEGGRNTQYF. Supplemented by reference TRBV5-1 and TRBJ2-3, the full variable domain reads KAGVTQTPRYLIKTRGQQVTLSCSPISGHRSVSWYQQTPGQGLQFLFEYFSETQRNKGNFPGRFSGRQFSNSRSEMNVSTLELGDSALYLCASSLVEGGRNTQYFGPGTRLTVL.

The V call is TRBV7-7, the J call TRBJ2-2, with D perhaps TRBD2 (5 bases). CDR1 SSHAT and CDR2 FNYEAQ come from the germline V gene (reference sequence). The CDR3 runs 12 residues. CDR3 nucleotides: TGTGCTACCCGGGGGAACACCGGGGAGCTGTTTTTT. It yields the protein CATRGNTGELFF.

This sequence joins TRBV2 and TRBJ1-2; possibly TRBD1 for D (5 bases). The germline V gene has CDR1 SNHLY and CDR2 FYNNEI. The CDR3 loop spans 16 amino acids. Trimming stripped 10 bases from V and 6 bases from J, with 27 bases between. The CDR3, as DNA: TGTGCCATATCCCCTGCGGGCTGGGGGGTAAAGGATGGCTACACCTTC. As protein: CAISPAGWGVKDGYTF.